What follows describes a single TCR beta chain. Antigen: not known. Per germline, CDR1 DFQATT and CDR2 SNEGSKA (reference sequence). The CDR3 runs to 14 residues. Genomic DNA, the template, was used for profiling of the TCR beta VDJ and CDR3. TCRdb re-analysed the reads in MiXCR, keeping a single row per CDR3 protein. The sample has 350,000 to 450,000 distinct CDR3 sequences, about 70% seen once; the top ten hold 3.5% to 4.5%. The data stem from a study of CD8+CD57+ T cells in acquired aplastic anemia. Study-level information: Sorted CD4+ and CD8+ cell DNA averaged around 3.3 ug. Healthy donors gave about 9.8 million reads on average for CD4+ cells.

Study-wide results and caveats: Patients and controls had CD8+ Simpson's diversity values that were not significantly distinct. The same twenty-nine CD8+ CDR3 sequences occurred in patients and in controls.

The receptor comes from a human donor in good health, serving as a control. Sample: sorted CD4+, CD8+, or CD8+CD57+ T cells (not recorded which) from PBMCs. The rearrangement uses TRBV20-1 and TRBJ2-7; 10 bases map to TRBD1. The CDR3 spells CSGARDRGRYEQYF. CDR3 nucleotides: TGCAGCGGAGCTAGGGACAGGGGCCGCTACGAGCAGTACTTC.